What follows describes a single T cell receptor (beta chain). Its matching antigen is unknown. The germline CDR1 and CDR2 sequences are SGDLS and YYNGEE. CDR3 size: 14 residues. V lost 0 bases, J lost 7 bases, and 11 bases lay in between. Assay: immunoSEQ multiplex PCR; the TCRdb copy retains only in-frame clones and omits some. Among some 66,000 clones listed, 83% were seen once. These data come from a study of OX40 agonist ivuxolimab in advanced cancers. Across the whole study: Ivuxolimab was administered intravenously to patients at 0.01 to 10 mg/kg every 2 weeks.

Study results and caveats: CD4+ T cells averaged fewer expanded clones than CD8+ T cells.

The clonotype comes from an adult with an advanced solid tumor such as melanoma, head and neck, liver or kidney cancer. The chain carries TRBV9 and TRBJ1-5, with D possibly matching TRBD1 (5 bases). The material was CD4+ or CD8+ T cells sorted from blood, obtained in a trial of the OX40 agonist ivuxolimab. The chain's CDR3 is CASSVDNRRQPQHF. CDR3 nucleotide sequence: TGTGCCAGCAGCGTAGATAACAGGCGGCAGCCCCAGCATTTT.